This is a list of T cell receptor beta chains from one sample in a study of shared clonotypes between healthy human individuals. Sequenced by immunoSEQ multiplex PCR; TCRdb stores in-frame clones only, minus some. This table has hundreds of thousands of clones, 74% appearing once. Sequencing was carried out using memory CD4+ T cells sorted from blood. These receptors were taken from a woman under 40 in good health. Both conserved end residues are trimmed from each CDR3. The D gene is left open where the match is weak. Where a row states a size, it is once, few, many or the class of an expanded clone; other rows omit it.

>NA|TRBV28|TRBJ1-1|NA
ASSYPDRNTEAF
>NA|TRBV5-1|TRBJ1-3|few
ASSFGDASGNTIY
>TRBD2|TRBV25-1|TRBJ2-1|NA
ATTTGGGLSYNEQF
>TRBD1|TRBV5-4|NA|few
ASSLQGSYEQY
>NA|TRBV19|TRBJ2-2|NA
ASSQDGAGELF
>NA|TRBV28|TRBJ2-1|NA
ASSLLSDEQF
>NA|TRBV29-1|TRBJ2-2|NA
SVRKDMGELF
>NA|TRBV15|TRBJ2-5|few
ATSRRGKETQY
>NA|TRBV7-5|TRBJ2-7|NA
VRSLAGRDRVIYEQY
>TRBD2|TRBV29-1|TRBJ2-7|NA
SVDGVASGGRYEQY
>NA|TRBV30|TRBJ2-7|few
AWSHPGTETGSYEQY
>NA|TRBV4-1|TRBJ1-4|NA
ASSQVAGRSEKLF
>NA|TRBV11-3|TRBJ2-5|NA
ASSPGQVETQY
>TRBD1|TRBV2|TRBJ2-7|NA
ASSEQGARYEQY